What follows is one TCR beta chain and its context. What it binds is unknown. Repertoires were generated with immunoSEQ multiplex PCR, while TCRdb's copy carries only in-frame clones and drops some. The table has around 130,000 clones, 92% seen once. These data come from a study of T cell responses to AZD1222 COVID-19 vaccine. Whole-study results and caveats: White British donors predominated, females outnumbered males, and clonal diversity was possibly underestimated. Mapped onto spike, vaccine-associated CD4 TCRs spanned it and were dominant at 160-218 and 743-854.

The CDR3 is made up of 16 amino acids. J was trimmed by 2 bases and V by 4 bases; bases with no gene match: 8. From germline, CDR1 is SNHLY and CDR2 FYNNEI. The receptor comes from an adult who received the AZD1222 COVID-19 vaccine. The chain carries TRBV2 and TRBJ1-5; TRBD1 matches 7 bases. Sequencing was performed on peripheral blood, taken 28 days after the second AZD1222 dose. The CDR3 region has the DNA TGTGCCAGCAGTGCCGGTACAGGGGTTGGCAATCAGCCCCAGCATTTT. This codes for CASSAGTGVGNQPQHF.